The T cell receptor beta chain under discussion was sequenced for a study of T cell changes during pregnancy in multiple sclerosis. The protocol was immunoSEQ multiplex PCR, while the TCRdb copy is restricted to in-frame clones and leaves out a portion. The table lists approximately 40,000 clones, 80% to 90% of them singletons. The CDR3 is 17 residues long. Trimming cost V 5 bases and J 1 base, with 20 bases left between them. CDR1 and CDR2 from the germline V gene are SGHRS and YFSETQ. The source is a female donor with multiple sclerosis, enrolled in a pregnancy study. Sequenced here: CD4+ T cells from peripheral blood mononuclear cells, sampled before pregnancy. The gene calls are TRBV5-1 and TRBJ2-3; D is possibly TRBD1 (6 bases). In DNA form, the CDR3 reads TGCGCCAGCAGTTCCGGGACGACTCAGGGGCGCACAGATACGCAGTATTTT. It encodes CASSSGTTQGRTDTQYF.